Detailed here is one T cell receptor (beta chain). Its antigen remains unidentified. Reverse transcription of all isolated RNA meant that expressed TCRB transcripts were sequenced. Measured with immunoSEQ multiplex PCR; TCRdb has only the in-frame clones, and not every one. This sample has 400,000 to 550,000 clones, with about an eighth found just once. This record comes from a study of beta chain features in type 1 diabetes. Whole-study findings and limits: Shortening of TCRB CDR3s, moderate but significant, appeared in all four CD4+ subsets of Type 1 diabetes patients.

Based on CD45RO/CCR7/CD25/CD127/CD95/CD27, CD4+ regulatory, stem cell-like memory, naive and central memory cells were sorted. CDR3 length: 14 amino acids. Germline lookup yields CDR1 SNHLY and CDR2 FYNNEI. The V segment lost 7 bases and the J segment 1 base; nucleotides outside the gene matches: 6. This TCR derives from a woman aged 18-29 years in good health. The chain couples TRBV2 to TRBJ1-1; 7 nucleotides line up with TRBD1. The sample was naive CD4+ T cells from blood. The CDR3 loop is CASTRQGANTEAFF. The DNA for the CDR3 is TGTGCCAGCACCCGACAGGGCGCGAACACTGAAGCTTTCTTT. The variable domain in full, completed from reference TRBV2 and TRBJ1-1, reads EPEVTQTPSHQVTQMGQEVILRCVPISNHLYFYWYRQILGQKVEFLVSFYNNEISEKSEIFDDQFSVERPDGSNFTLKIRSTKLEDSAMYFCASTRQGANTEAFFGQGTRLTVV.